This TCR beta chain was recovered during a study of T cell responses to AZD1222 COVID-19 vaccine. Whole-study findings and limits: Just a handful of AZD1222 recipients were seropositive at baseline.

TCRdb keeps only in-frame clones here, not all; method: immunoSEQ multiplex PCR. The table has approximately 130,000 clones, 80% to 90% seen once. Remarks on this clone: No antigen is known for it.

The length of the CDR3 is 14 residues. Trimming removed 3 bases from V and 8 bases from J, with 14 bases in between. Germline lookup yields CDR1 SGHNT and CDR2 YYREEE (reference sequence). This specimen was peripheral blood, taken 28 days after the second AZD1222 dose. The receptor was derived from an adult who received the AZD1222 COVID-19 vaccine. The chain is built from TRBV5-4 and TRBJ2-2; the D gene could be TRBD1 or TRBD2 (5 bases each). Written as DNA, the CDR3 is TGTGCCAGCAGCTACCGGGACCTTAAGGGGGAGCTGTTTTTT. This codes for CASSYRDLKGELFF.